This T cell receptor (beta chain) was sequenced for a study of cytomegalovirus exposure and HLA in healthy donors. Study-level findings and limits: Both high specificity and high sensitivity reportedly marked the classifier's diagnosis of cytomegalovirus status. When presence/absence was analysed, sequencing depth was taken to be roughly uniform across donors. Analysis performed later showed TCR beta chains linked to HLA being more clonally expanded than equally common others.

Nominally healthy donors were sampled, though unrecorded immune exposures were likely. The primer mix had 60 Vbeta and 13 Jbeta primers. This table comes from immunoSEQ multiplex PCR, and its TCRdb copy is limited to in-frame clones, with some not included. Among some 200,000 clones listed, over 65% were seen once. The CDR3 sequence is 15 residues long. V was shortened by 3 bases and J by 4 bases, with 15 bases between the two germline ends. The germline gives CDR1 LNHDA, CDR2 SQIVND (reference sequence). This clone came up a few times. Its matching antigen is unknown. Sequencing was performed on PBMCs. This receptor was obtained from a boy aged 2 to 10 in good health and CMV-seronegative. This chain uses TRBV19 with TRBJ1-1; D gene uncertain. CDR3 sequence (DNA): TGTGCCAGTAGTATCATCGGGGTGCGGCGCACTGAAGCTTTCTTT. Its translation: CASSIIGVRRTEAFF.